The 21 T cell receptor beta chains below come from one sample, sequenced in a study of T cells in Graves' hyperthyroidism and ophthalmopathy. Template material for amplifying TCR beta CDR3 regions consisted of RNA transcripts. Using the HTBI primer set, a first-round RT-PCR was run on the TCR CDR3. TCRdb used MiXCR to reprocess the multiplex PCR reads, holding one entry per CDR3 protein. The sample shows about 700,000 distinct CDR3 sequences, 13% to 15% of them seen only once. What was sequenced was blood. Receptor source: a woman aged 18-29 years with Graves' hyperthyroidism.

The sample holds many counts of this clonotype. This rearrangement joins TRBV7-2 to TRBJ1-5; D is uncertain. The CDR3 sequence is 15 residues long. Germline CDR1 reads SGHTA; CDR2 reads FQGNSA. V was shortened by 2 bases and J by 0 bases, with 8 bases between the two germline ends. The CDR3 loop is CASSLNTRSNQPQHF. The CDR3 DNA reads TGTGCCAGCAGCTTAAATACACGTAGCAATCAGCCCCAGCATTTT.

This clonotype was counted many times. The chain combines TRBV20-1 with TRBJ2-5, with D possibly being TRBD1 (7 bases). Trimming took off 0 bases at V and 4 bases at J, with 15 bases between the two ends. There are 15 residues in the CDR3. Germline V CDR1 and CDR2: DFQATT, SNEGSKA (reference sequence). The CDR3 loop reads CSARDGRGDLETQYF. As DNA, the CDR3 is TGCAGTGCTAGAGATGGCAGGGGGGATCTAGAGACCCAGTACTTC.

This clonotype was counted between two and nine times. V usage is TRBV29-1 and J usage is TRBJ1-2; D is ambiguous. The V end lost 7 bases, the J end lost 2 bases, and 8 bases lay between the germline ends. The CDR3 extends over 11 amino acids. Germline V gene sequence: CDR1 SQVTM, CDR2 ANQGSEA. The CDR3 region is CSAVGNYGYTF. The CDR3 DNA reads as TGCAGCGCCGTAGGGAACTATGGCTACACCTTC.

This clonotype was seen more than once but under ten times. The CDR3 bases are TGCAGCGTTGGTGGGTCGTTCGGGCAGCCCCAGCATTTT. Protein: CSVGGSFGQPQHF. The chain couples TRBV29-1 to TRBJ1-5; unclear D gene. The germline CDR1 and CDR2 sequences are SQVTM and ANQGSEA. The CDR3 totals 13 residues. V lost 4 bases to trimming and J lost 7 bases, with 14 bases between them. The full variable domain, completed using reference TRBV29-1 and TRBJ1-5, is SAVISQKPSRDICQRGTSLTIQCQVDSQVTMMFWYRQQPGQSLTLIATANQGSEATYESGFVIDKFPISRPNLTFSTLTVSNMSPEDSSIYLCSVGGSFGQPQHFGDGTRLSIL.

This sequence joins TRBV6-6 and TRBJ1-2; no reliable D call. The germline V gene has CDR1 MNHNY and CDR2 SVGAGI (reference sequence). This CDR3 region has 15 residues. V was pared by 2 bases and J by 1 base, with 11 bases between. CDR3 region: CASSYDNFFNYGYTF. The CDR3 DNA follows: TGTGCCAGCAGTTACGACAACTTTTTTAACTATGGCTACACCTTC.

This clonotype has a count of ten or more. V and J are TRBV28 and TRBJ2-7, with 9 positions matching TRBD1. J was trimmed by 1 base and V by 6 bases; bases with no gene match: 7. The V gene's germline CDR1 is MDHEN and CDR2 SYDVKM. The CDR3 spans 15 residues. The CDR3 DNA reads as TGTGCCAGCAGACCCTTTGGGACAGGGTCCTACGAGCAGTACTTC. It yields the protein CASRPFGTGSYEQYF.

This clonotype has at least ten counts. This rearrangement joins TRBV20-1 to TRBJ2-1, with unresolved D. CDR1 and CDR2 (germline): DFQATT, SNEGSKA (reference sequence). The CDR3 spans 14 residues. Trimming stripped 3 bases from V and 0 bases from J, with 9 bases between. Here the CDR3 reads CSASFDFSYNEQFF. As DNA, the CDR3 is TGCAGTGCTAGCTTTGACTTCTCCTACAATGAGCAGTTCTTC.

This clonotype was found many times. The V and J genes are TRBV11-1 and TRBJ2-1, with TRBD2 matching 7 bases. Germline lookup yields CDR1 SGHAT and CDR2 FQDESV (reference sequence). The J segment lost 2 bases and the V segment lost 3 bases, leaving 4 bases of the junction unmatched. This CDR3 comprises 15 residues. The CDR3 nucleotides are TGTGCCAGCAGCTTTGAGCGGGAAACCTACAATGAGCAGTTCTTC. This codes for CASSFERETYNEQFF. Complete variable domain (other parts from reference TRBV11-1 and TRBJ2-1): EAEVAQSPRYKITEKSQAVAFWCDPISGHATLYWYRQILGQGPELLVQFQDESVVDDSQLPKDRFSAERLKGVDSTLKIQPAELGDSAMYLCASSFERETYNEQFFGPGTRLTVL.

This clonotype was picked up a small number of times. V usage is TRBV7-9 and J usage is TRBJ2-6; possible D gene TRBD1, 6 bases. Germline values: CDR1 SEHNR, CDR2 FQNEAQ (reference sequence). This CDR3 region has 17 residues. The V gene lost 3 bases and the J gene lost 0 bases, with 12 bases spanning the gap. The CDR3 sequence is CASSFDRSLSGANVLTF. Here the CDR3 DNA reads TGTGCCAGCAGCTTCGACAGGTCCCTCTCTGGGGCCAACGTCCTGACTTTC.

This clonotype was picked up many times. The gene calls are TRBV18 and TRBJ1-1; D is ambiguous. Germline CDR1 and CDR2: KGHSH and LQKENI. The CDR3 is made up of 14 amino acids. The V gene lost 2 bases and the J gene lost 0 bases, with 7 bases spanning the gap. The CDR3 region is CASSPETLNTEAFF. CDR3 nucleotide sequence: TGTGCCAGCTCACCAGAAACATTGAACACTGAAGCTTTCTTT.

The J gene is TRBJ2-3, the V gene TRBV30, with D perhaps being TRBD1 or TRBD2 (5 bases each). The CDR3 spans 13 residues. Trimming left V 3 bases short and J 2 bases short, with 9 bases between. Germline CDR1 reads GTSNPN; CDR2 reads SVGIG (reference sequence). This CDR3 is CAWSEGNTDTQYF. The CDR3 nucleotides read TGTGCCTGGAGCGAGGGGAACACAGATACGCAGTATTTT. The full variable domain, completed using reference TRBV30 and TRBJ2-3, is SQTIHQWPATLVQPVGSPLSLECTVEGTSNPNLYWYRQAAGRGLQLLFYSVGIGQISSEVPQNLSASRPQDRQFILSSKKLLLSDSGFYLCAWSEGNTDTQYFGPGTRLTVL.

The V gene is TRBV7-2, the J gene TRBJ2-1; 10 bases match TRBD2. The germline V gene has CDR1 SGHTA and CDR2 FQGNSA. The trim removed 2 bases at V and 2 bases at J, leaving 6 bases unmatched. The CDR3 consists of 17 residues. The CDR3: CASSLNSGRKPYNEQFF. The DNA for the CDR3 is TGTGCCAGCAGCTTAAATAGCGGGAGGAAACCCTACAATGAGCAGTTCTTC.

This clonotype was found many times. The J gene is TRBJ2-4, the V gene TRBV7-9; possible D gene TRBD2, 7 bases. The CDR3 extends over 14 amino acids. The germline V and J ends were trimmed by 0 bases and 8 bases, with 11 bases remaining between them. Germline-derived CDR1 and CDR2 are SEHNR and FQNEAQ (reference sequence). CDR3 bases: TGTGCCAGCAGCTTAGCGGGGGGGCGAGACATTCAGTACTTC. This codes for CASSLAGGRDIQYF.

The genes are TRBV25-1 and TRBJ2-7, with 12 bases lining up with TRBD1. CDR3 length equals 19 residues. J gave up 5 bases and V 5 bases, and 19 bases lay outside the gene matches. Germline lookup yields CDR1 MGHDK and CDR2 SYGVNS. For the CDR3, the DNA is TGTGCCAGCAGTTCCCAAAGGACCAGTACCGGGACAGGGGGCGACGAGCAGTACTTC. Protein: CASSSQRTSTGTGGDEQYF.

This clonotype was seen at least ten times. The rearrangement uses TRBV28 and TRBJ2-7; 10 positions match TRBD2. The V gene end was trimmed by 3 bases and the J gene end by 3 bases; junction bases not matched to a gene: 14. Germline V lookup: CDR1 MDHEN, CDR2 SYDVKM. CDR3 length: 18 amino acids. The CDR3 protein is CASSFPGGLAGEDYEQYF. The CDR3 nucleotides are TGTGCCAGCAGTTTCCCCGGTGGGCTAGCGGGAGAGGACTACGAGCAGTACTTC.

This clonotype has a count of ten or more. The rearrangement links TRBV11-2 to TRBJ2-1, with D perhaps TRBD1 (6 bases). Germline CDR1 and CDR2: SGHAT and FQNNGV. This CDR3 has 17 residues. V dropped 5 bases and J dropped 0 bases, with 17 bases sitting between them. The CDR3 nucleotides are TGTGCCAGCAGCACTAGAAGCAGGGGCGACTCCTACAATGAGCAGTTCTTC. Residues: CASSTRSRGDSYNEQFF.

Ten or more counts support this clonotype. The CDR3 region is CSARPISDTEAFF. CDR3 coding DNA: TGCAGTGCCAGGCCCATCAGCGACACTGAAGCTTTCTTT. The chain couples TRBV20-1 to TRBJ1-1; D remains unclear. CDR1 DFQATT and CDR2 SNEGSKA come from the germline V gene (reference sequence). There are 13 residues in the CDR3. V lost 6 bases to trimming and J lost 3 bases, with 14 bases between them.

This clonotype was detected a few times. V gene TRBV28 combines with J gene TRBJ1-1, with a weak D call TRBD1 (5 bases). CDR3 length: 16 amino acids. Germline loops: CDR1 MDHEN, CDR2 SYDVKM. V was clipped by 3 bases and J by 0 bases, with 14 bases between them. The CDR3 bases are TGTGCCAGCAGTTTTACTACGGGACTATTGAACACTGAAGCTTTCTTT. Translating it yields CASSFTTGLLNTEAFF.

This clonotype was picked up many times. The chain uses TRBV18 and TRBJ1-4, with 10 bases identical to TRBD1. The CDR3 is made up of 15 amino acids. Unmatched junction bases numbered 6, after V lost 6 bases and J lost 5 bases. Germline CDR1 KGHSH, CDR2 LQKENI. CDR3 in amino acids: CASSRDRGYNEKLFF. CDR3 DNA: TGTGCCAGCTCTCGGGACAGGGGCTACAATGAAAAACTGTTTTTT.

This clonotype occurred a few times. The chain joins TRBV15 to TRBJ1-5; D perhaps matches TRBD1 (5 bases). V was pared by 5 bases and J by 1 base, with 12 bases between. Germline CDR1 reads LNHNV; CDR2 reads YYDKDF (reference sequence). The CDR3 covers 15 residues. CDR3 region: CATSAGGSSNQPQHF. The CDR3 DNA reads TGTGCCACCAGCGCCGGGGGATCCAGCAATCAGCCCCAGCATTTT.

The V call is TRBV6-1, the J call TRBJ1-5; the D is unclear. This CDR3 spans 12 amino acids. From germline, CDR1 is MNHNS and CDR2 SASEGT. V dropped 8 bases and J dropped 0 bases, with 5 bases sitting between them. The CDR3 bases are TGTGCCAGCGACTCTAGCAATCAGCCCCAGCATTTT. Translating it yields CASDSSNQPQHF.